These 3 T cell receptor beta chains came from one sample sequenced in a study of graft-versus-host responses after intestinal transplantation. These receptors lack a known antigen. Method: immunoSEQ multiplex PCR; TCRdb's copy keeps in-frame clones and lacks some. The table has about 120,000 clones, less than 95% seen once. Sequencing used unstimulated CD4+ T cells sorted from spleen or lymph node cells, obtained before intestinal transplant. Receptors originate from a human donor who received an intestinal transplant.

The CDR3 reads CASRQGGVSNQPQHF. In DNA, the CDR3 is TGTGCCAGCAGACAAGGAGGCGTGAGCAATCAGCCCCAGCATTTT. The chain employs TRBV2 and TRBJ1-5, with D unresolved. V lost 6 bases to trimming and J lost 1 base, with 13 bases between them. The CDR3 totals 15 residues. Germline CDR1 reads SNHLY; CDR2 reads FYNNEI.

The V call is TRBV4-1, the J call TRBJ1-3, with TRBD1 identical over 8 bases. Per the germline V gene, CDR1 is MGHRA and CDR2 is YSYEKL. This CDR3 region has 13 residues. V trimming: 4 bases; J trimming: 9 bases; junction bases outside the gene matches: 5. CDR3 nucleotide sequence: TGCGCCAGCAGCCGCGGACAGGGAGTCACCATATATTTT. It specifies CASSRGQGVTIYF.

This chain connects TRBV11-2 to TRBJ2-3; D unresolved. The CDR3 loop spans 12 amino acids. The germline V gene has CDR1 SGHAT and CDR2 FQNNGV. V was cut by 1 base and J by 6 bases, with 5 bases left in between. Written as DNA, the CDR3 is TGTGCCAGCAGCTTAGGGGCGGATACGCAGTATTTT. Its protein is CASSLGADTQYF.